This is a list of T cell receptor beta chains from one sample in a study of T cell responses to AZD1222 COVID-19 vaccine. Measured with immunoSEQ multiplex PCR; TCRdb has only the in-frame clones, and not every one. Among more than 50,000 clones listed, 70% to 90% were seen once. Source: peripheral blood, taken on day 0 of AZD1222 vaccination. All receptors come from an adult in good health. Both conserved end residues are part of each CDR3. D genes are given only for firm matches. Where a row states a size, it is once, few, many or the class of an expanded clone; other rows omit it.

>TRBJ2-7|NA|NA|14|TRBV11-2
CASSFGTISYEQYF
TGTGCCAGCAGTTTTGGGACAATTAGCTACGAGCAGTACTTC
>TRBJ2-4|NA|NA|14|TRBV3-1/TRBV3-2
CASSQDLAKNIQYF
TGTGCCAGCAGCCAAGACTTAGCCAAAAACATTCAGTACTTC
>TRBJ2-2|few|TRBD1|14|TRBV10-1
CASSDGTGTGELFF
TGCGCCAGCAGTGATGGGACAGGGACCGGGGAGCTGTTTTTT
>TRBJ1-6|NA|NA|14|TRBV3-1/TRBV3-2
CASAKGQGNSPLHF
TGTGCCAGTGCAAAGGGGCAGGGTAATTCACCCCTCCACTTT
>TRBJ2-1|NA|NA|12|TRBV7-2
CASSSPPGEQFF
TGTGCCAGCAGCTCACCACCTGGTGAGCAGTTCTTC
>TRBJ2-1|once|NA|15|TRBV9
CASSVARGSYNEQFF
TGTGCCAGCAGCGTAGCTCGCGGTTCCTACAATGAGCAGTTCTTC
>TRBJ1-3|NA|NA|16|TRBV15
CATSRYGAPGLDTIYF
TGTGCCACCAGCAGGTATGGGGCGCCTGGGTTGGACACCATATATTTT
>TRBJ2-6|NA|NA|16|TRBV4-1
CASSPTGSSGANVLTF
TGCGCCAGCAGCCCGACAGGCAGCTCTGGGGCCAACGTCCTGACTTTC
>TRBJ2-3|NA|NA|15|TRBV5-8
CASSLSTTSTDTQYF
TGTGCCAGCAGCTTGTCTACAACTAGCACAGATACGCAGTATTTT
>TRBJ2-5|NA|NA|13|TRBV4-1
CASSQGLQETQYF
TGCGCCAGCAGCCAAGGGCTTCAAGAGACCCAGTACTTC
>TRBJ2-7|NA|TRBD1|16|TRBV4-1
CASGPDQDRATYEQYF
TGCGCCAGCGGGCCTGATCAGGACAGGGCGACCTACGAGCAGTACTTC
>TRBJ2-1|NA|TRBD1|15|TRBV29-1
CSAEDRMSSYNEQFF
TGCAGCGCTGAGGACAGGATGAGCTCCTACAATGAGCAGTTCTTC
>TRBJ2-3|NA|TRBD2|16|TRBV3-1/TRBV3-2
CASSPSGGLRTDTQYF
TGTGCCAGCAGCCCTAGCGGGGGCCTGAGGACAGATACGCAGTATTTT
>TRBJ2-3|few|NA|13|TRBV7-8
CASSLQVLGSQYF
TGTGCCAGCAGCTTGCAGGTTCTGGGGTCGCAGTATTTT
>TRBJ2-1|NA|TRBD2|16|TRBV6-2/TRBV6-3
CASSYHWTSGNNEQFF
TGTGCCAGCAGTTACCATTGGACTAGCGGCAACAATGAGCAGTTCTTC
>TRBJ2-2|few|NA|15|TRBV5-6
CASSWDTTNTGELFF
TGTGCCAGCAGCTGGGACACTACGAACACCGGGGAGCTGTTTTTT
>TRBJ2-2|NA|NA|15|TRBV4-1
CASSQEGLNTGELFF
TGCGCCAGCAGCCAAGAGGGACTTAACACCGGGGAGCTGTTTTTT
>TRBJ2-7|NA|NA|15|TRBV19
CASSIGQGGVYEQYF
TGTGCCAGTAGTATCGGTCAAGGGGGTGTCTACGAGCAGTACTTC
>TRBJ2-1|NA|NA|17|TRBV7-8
CASSRGDKAKRYNEQFF
TGTGCCAGCAGCCGAGGGGATAAGGCCAAAAGGTACAATGAGCAGTTCTTC
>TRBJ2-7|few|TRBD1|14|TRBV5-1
CASSLDRGFDEQYF
TGCGCCAGCAGCTTGGACAGGGGATTTGACGAGCAGTACTTC
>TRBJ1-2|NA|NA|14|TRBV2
CASSNRDRVYGYTF
TGTGCCAGCAGTAACAGGGATCGAGTCTATGGCTACACCTTC
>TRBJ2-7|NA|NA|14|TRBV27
CASSPYPDSYEQYF
TGTGCCAGCAGTCCCTACCCCGACAGCTACGAGCAGTACTTC
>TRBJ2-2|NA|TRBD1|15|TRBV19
CATHDRGANTGELFF
TGTGCCACCCATGACAGGGGCGCGAACACCGGGGAGCTGTTTTTT
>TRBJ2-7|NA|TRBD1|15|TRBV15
CATSRDATGGYEQYF
TGTGCCACCAGCAGAGACGCGACAGGGGGCTACGAGCAGTACTTC
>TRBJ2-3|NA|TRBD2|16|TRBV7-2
CASSLKAGGGADTQYF
TGTGCCAGCAGCTTAAAGGCGGGGGGAGGGGCAGATACGCAGTATTTT
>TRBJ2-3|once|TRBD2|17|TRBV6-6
CASSPLRTSGGTDTQYF
TGTGCCAGCAGTCCCCTTAGGACTAGCGGGGGGACAGATACGCAGTATTTT
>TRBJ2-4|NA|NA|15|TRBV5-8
CASSFGQVAKNIQYF
TGTGCCAGCAGCTTCGGGCAGGTAGCCAAAAACATTCAGTACTTC
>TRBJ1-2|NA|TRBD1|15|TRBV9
CASSVGSGQGNGYTF
TGTGCCAGCAGCGTGGGCTCAGGACAGGGGAATGGCTACACCTTC
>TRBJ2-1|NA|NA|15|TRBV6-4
CASSVLAGENNEQFF
TGTGCCAGCAGTGTACTGGCGGGCGAAAATAATGAGCAGTTCTTC
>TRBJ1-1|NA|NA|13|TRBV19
CASSDRVPPEAFF
TGTGCCAGTAGTGACCGAGTCCCCCCCGAAGCTTTCTTT
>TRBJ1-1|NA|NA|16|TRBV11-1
CASSLSTGGRNTEAFF
TGTGCCAGCAGCCTATCAACGGGGGGCAGAAACACTGAAGCTTTCTTT
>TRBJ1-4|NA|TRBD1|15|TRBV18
CASSPADREGEKLFF
TGTGCCAGCTCACCAGCGGACAGGGAGGGTGAAAAACTGTTTTTT